The TCR beta chain under discussion was sequenced for a study of shared clonotypes between healthy human individuals. Sequencing used immunoSEQ multiplex PCR; TCRdb keeps in-frame clones, though not all of them. The sample holds under 600,000 clones, around three quarters seen once. This sequence was found in a woman in her 40s in good health. Some clones in this sample may be carry-over from other donors' samples. The sequencing sample was made of PBMCs.

The CDR3 is CSVEVQGTNYGYTF. The CDR3 DNA is TGCAGCGTTGAGGTCCAGGGGACTAACTATGGCTACACCTTC. The chain employs TRBV29-1 and TRBJ1-2; weak D call: TRBD1 (6 bases). CDR3 length: 14 residues. Germline CDR1 and CDR2: SQVTM and ANQGSEA. The V gene lost 3 bases and the J gene lost 0 bases, with 11 bases spanning the gap.